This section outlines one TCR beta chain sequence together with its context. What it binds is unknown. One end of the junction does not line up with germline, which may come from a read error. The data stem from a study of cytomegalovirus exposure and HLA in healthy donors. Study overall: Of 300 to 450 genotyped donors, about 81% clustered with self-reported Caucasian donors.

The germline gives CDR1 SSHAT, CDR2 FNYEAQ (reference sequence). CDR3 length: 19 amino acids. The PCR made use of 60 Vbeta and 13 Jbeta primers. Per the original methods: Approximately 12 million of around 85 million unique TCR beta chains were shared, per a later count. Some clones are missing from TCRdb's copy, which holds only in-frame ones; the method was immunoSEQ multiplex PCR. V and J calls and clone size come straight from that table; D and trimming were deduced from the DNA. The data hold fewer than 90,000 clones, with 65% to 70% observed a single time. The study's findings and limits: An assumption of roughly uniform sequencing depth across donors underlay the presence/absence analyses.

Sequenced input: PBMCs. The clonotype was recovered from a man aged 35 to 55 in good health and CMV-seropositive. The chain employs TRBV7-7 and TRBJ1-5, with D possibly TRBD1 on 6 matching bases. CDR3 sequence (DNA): TGTGCTAGCAGCCCCCTGGGACACAAACAAGGGTATAGCAATCAGCCCCAGCATTTT. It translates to CASSPLGHKQGYSNQPQHF.